The 17 T cell receptor beta chains in this list originate from one sample, sequenced in a study of T cells in Graves' hyperthyroidism and ophthalmopathy. RNA transcripts gave rise to amplified TCR beta CDR3 regions. TCR CDR3 underwent first-round RT-PCR with the HTBI primer set. Using its own MiXCR run on the multiplex PCR reads, TCRdb lists one record per CDR3 protein. The data contain around 690,000 distinct CDR3 sequences, 15% to 20% of them singletons. Input material: blood. These TCRs come from a man aged 45-65 years with Graves' hyperthyroidism.

At least ten counts were recorded for this clonotype. The V call is TRBV28, the J call TRBJ1-1; D unclear. V was trimmed by 5 bases and J by 4 bases, leaving 14 bases between them. The CDR3 totals 14 residues. Per germline, CDR1 MDHEN and CDR2 SYDVKM. CDR3 protein: CASSAPQGPTEAFF. The CDR3 DNA is TGTGCCAGCAGTGCCCCCCAAGGGCCCACTGAAGCTTTCTTT.

This clonotype was observed a handful of times. This sequence joins TRBV19 and TRBJ1-1; no reliable D call. There are 13 residues in the CDR3. The germline V and J ends were trimmed by 5 bases and 4 bases, with 11 bases remaining between them. CDR1 LNHDA and CDR2 SQIVND come from the germline V gene (reference sequence). The chain's CDR3 is CASSSSWSTEAFF. The CDR3 DNA follows: TGTGCCAGTAGTTCTTCCTGGAGCACTGAAGCTTTCTTT. The full variable domain, in which reference TRBV19 and TRBJ1-1 provide the parts outside the CDR3, is DGGITQSPKYLFRKEGQNVTLSCEQNLNHDAMYWYRQDPGQGLRLIYYSQIVNDFQKGDIAEGYSVSREKKESFPLTVTSAQKNPTAFYLCASSSSWSTEAFFGQGTRLTVV.

This clonotype was counted only a few times. The rearrangement joins TRBV20-1 to TRBJ1-4; no definite D call. V lost 1 base and J 7 bases, leaving 25 bases between the germline ends. The CDR3 loop spans 18 amino acids. The germline V gene encodes CDR1 DFQATT and CDR2 SNEGSKA (reference sequence). CDR3: CSARAVSRSILLGEKLFF. The CDR3 DNA follows: TGCAGTGCTAGAGCCGTCTCACGGTCCATATTGTTAGGTGAAAAACTGTTTTTT.

This clonotype has a count of ten or more. This chain connects TRBV28 to TRBJ1-5; the D gene is possibly TRBD1 (5 bases). The CDR3 length is 14 residues. Germline CDR1 reads MDHEN; CDR2 reads SYDVKM. V was clipped by 2 bases and J by 5 bases, with 10 bases between them. CDR3: CASSLAGKDQPQHF. CDR3 bases: TGTGCCAGCAGTTTAGCAGGGAAGGATCAGCCCCAGCATTTT.

The chain joins TRBV7-3 to TRBJ2-2; perhaps TRBD2 as D (6 bases). Looked up from germline, CDR1 is SGHTA and CDR2 is FQGTGA. V was pared by 2 bases and J by 4 bases, with 11 bases between. The CDR3 sequence is 15 residues long. For the CDR3, the DNA is TGTGCCAGCAGCTTATCGGGGGACCGCACCGGGGAGCTGTTTTTT. Translating it yields CASSLSGDRTGELFF.

This clonotype has at least ten counts. CDR3: CASSSAGGPDEQYF. Here the CDR3 DNA reads TGTGCCAGCAGTTCGGCGGGAGGGCCGGACGAGCAGTACTTC. J is TRBJ2-7 and V is TRBV6-1; the match to TRBD2 covers 9 bases. The CDR3 extends over 14 amino acids. In germline, CDR1 is MNHNS, CDR2 SASEGT. Trimming removed 5 bases from V and 5 bases from J; junction bases left unmatched: 7.

The chain links TRBV18 to TRBJ2-2; D ambiguous. The V gene lost 3 bases and the J gene lost 7 bases, with 15 bases spanning the gap. The CDR3 has 15 residues. Germline V gene lookup returns CDR1 KGHSH and CDR2 LQKENI. The CDR3 loop reads CASSPAKGFGGELFF. The CDR3 region has the DNA TGTGCCAGCTCACCTGCGAAGGGATTTGGCGGGGAGCTGTTTTTT.

A remark on this clonotype: Since a much larger clone is just one base distant, this may be a read error. Here the CDR3 reads CATSEVVNTEAFF. The CDR3 coding sequence is TGTGCCACCAGTGAGGTCGTGAACACTGAAGCTTTCTTT. The chain employs TRBV24-1 and TRBJ1-1; no definite D call. Trimming left V 4 bases short and J 0 bases short, with 5 bases between. This CDR3 contains 13 residues. Germline assignment: CDR1 KGHDR and CDR2 SFDVKD.

This chain joins TRBV7-2 and TRBJ2-7; 14 bases agree with TRBD2. J lost 4 bases, V lost 5 bases, and 10 bases had no gene match. There are 17 residues in the CDR3. Germline V gene data show CDR1 as SGHTA and CDR2 as FQGNSA. CDR3 residues: CASSVGLAGGSGYEQYF. The DNA for the CDR3 is TGTGCCAGCAGCGTTGGACTAGCGGGAGGATCTGGGTACGAGCAGTACTTC.

This chain joins TRBV6-1 and TRBJ2-7; TRBD2 matches 8 bases. There are 13 residues in the CDR3. After removal of 5 bases from V and 3 bases from J, the junction contained 3 bases not matched to a gene. The germline V gene encodes CDR1 MNHNS and CDR2 SASEGT. Written as DNA, the CDR3 is TGTGCCAGCAGTACTAGCGGAGACTACGAGCAGTACTTC. Its translation is CASSTSGDYEQYF.

This clonotype showed up just a few times. This chain links TRBV7-9 with TRBJ2-7; D may correspond to TRBD1 or TRBD2 (6 bases each). V lost 5 bases, J lost 1 base, and 15 bases lay in between. Germline assignment: CDR1 SEHNR and CDR2 FQNEAQ (reference sequence). This CDR3 has 15 residues. This chain's CDR3 is CASSPEGGESYEQYF. The CDR3 DNA is TGTGCCAGCAGCCCAGAGGGGGGAGAATCCTACGAGCAGTACTTC.

This clonotype came up a few times. V gene TRBV19 combines with J gene TRBJ2-7; no reliable D call. The length of the CDR3 is 17 residues. The ends were cut back, 3 bases at V and 1 base at J, with 19 bases in the middle. Per the germline V gene, CDR1 is LNHDA and CDR2 is SQIVND (reference sequence). This CDR3 is CASSIYHGLGNSYEQYF. The CDR3 coding sequence is TGTGCCAGTAGTATTTACCATGGTTTGGGGAATTCCTACGAGCAGTACTTC.

V is TRBV18 and J is TRBJ2-6; 8 bases agree with TRBD1. Germline-derived CDR1 and CDR2 are KGHSH and LQKENI. The junction had 8 bases not matched to a gene; V was cut back by 5 bases and J by 2 bases. The length of the CDR3 is 17 residues. In DNA form, the CDR3 reads TGTGCCAGCTCAAACGACAGGGGTTGGGCTGGGGCCAACGTCCTGACTTTC. This encodes CASSNDRGWAGANVLTF.

This clonotype was seen many times. The V call is TRBV6-1, the J call TRBJ1-1, with D tentatively TRBD1 (5 bases). There are 15 residues in the CDR3. The germline gives CDR1 MNHNS, CDR2 SASEGT. The ends were cut back, 8 bases at V and 4 bases at J, with 20 bases in the middle. DNA for the CDR3: TGTGCCAGCTCGAAAGAGGGGCAGCGAGGCACTGAAGCTTTCTTT. It translates to CASSKEGQRGTEAFF.

About this clonotype: A much larger clone sits a single nucleotide away, making a read error possible. This is likely a read error, given that the CDR3 carries no conserved phenylalanine or tryptophan at its end. V usage is TRBV20-1 and J usage is TRBJ2-3; 8 bases map to TRBD1. The ends lost 6 bases at V and 1 base at J; junction bases unmatched: 6. Looked up from germline, CDR1 is DFQATT and CDR2 is SNEGSKA (reference sequence). The CDR3 consists of 14 residues. For the CDR3, the DNA is TGCAGTGCCCCCGAGGGACAGGGCACAGATACGCAGTATCTT. Its translation: CSAPEGQGTDTQYL.

This chain joins TRBV9 and TRBJ2-2; 7 bases line up with TRBD2. V was pared by 3 bases and J by 7 bases, with 15 bases of the junction left unmatched. There are 17 residues in the CDR3. Germline-derived CDR1 and CDR2 are SGDLS and YYNGEE. This CDR3 reads CASSAYPMGLRSGELFF. The CDR3 DNA reads as TGTGCCAGCAGCGCCTATCCGATGGGACTACGCAGCGGGGAGCTGTTTTTT.

This clonotype was counted many times. V gene TRBV9 combines with J gene TRBJ1-1; D ambiguous. Looked up from germline, CDR1 is SGDLS and CDR2 is YYNGEE. The CDR3 has 12 residues. Trimming removed 0 bases at V and 3 bases at J, with 3 bases between. The CDR3 DNA reads as TGTGCCAGCAGCGTAGTGGACACTGAAGCTTTCTTT. This gives the protein CASSVVDTEAFF. The variable domain in full, with the rest retrieved from reference TRBV9 and TRBJ1-1, is DSGVTQTPKHLITATGQRVTLRCSPRSGDLSVYWYQQSLDQGLQFLIQYYNGEERAKGNILERFSAQQFPDLHSELNLSSLELGDSALYFCASSVVDTEAFFGQGTRLTVV.